Shown below are 5 T cell receptor beta chains from a single sample sequenced in a study of Siglec-9 on CD8 T cells in melanoma. TCRdb's table, derived via immunoSEQ multiplex PCR, lists solely in-frame clones and lacks some. The table shows tens of thousands of clones, with less than 85% occurring only once. Sequenced material: Siglec-9- CD8+ T cells sorted from blood. These TCRs come from a human donor in good health.

The chain combines TRBV13 with TRBJ2-1; 8 bases map to TRBD2. CDR1 is PRHDT, CDR2 FYEKMQ, per germline (reference sequence). The CDR3 is 15 residues long. J gave up 5 bases and V 1 base, and 4 bases lay outside the gene matches. DNA for the CDR3: TGTGCCAGCAGCTTAGCTGAGACTAGCGACAATGAGCAGTTCTTC. This translates into CASSLAETSDNEQFF.

This chain links TRBV4-1 with TRBJ2-1, with TRBD2 matching 9 bases. J was trimmed by 14 bases and V by 0 bases; bases with no gene match: 14. Germline values: CDR1 MGHRA, CDR2 YSYEKL. The CDR3 is 16 amino acids. In nucleotides, the CDR3 is TGCGCCAGCAGCCAAGATCTGCTAGCGGGGAGCCCTGGGGAGTTCTTC. Translating gives CASSQDLLAGSPGEFF.

The V and J genes are TRBV12-5 and TRBJ2-1, with 12 nucleotides matching TRBD2. The CDR3 runs 23 residues. Unmatched junction bases numbered 21, after V lost 0 bases and J lost 3 bases. Germline CDR1 LGHNT, CDR2 FRNRAP. The CDR3 loop is CASGLVPGQGYLAGGPGYNEQFF. The DNA for the CDR3 is TGTGCTAGTGGTTTGGTACCGGGACAGGGGTATCTAGCGGGAGGGCCAGGCTACAATGAGCAGTTCTTC.

The chain has TRBV5-1 and TRBJ1-6; 7 bases align to TRBD1. This CDR3 contains 16 residues. Unmatched junction bases numbered 10, after V lost 5 bases and J lost 5 bases. Germline CDR1 is SGHRS and CDR2 is YFSETQ. CDR3 in amino acids: CASRPTGRKDNSPLHF. CDR3 DNA sequence: TGCGCCAGCAGACCGACAGGGAGGAAAGATAATTCACCCCTCCACTTT.

This clone has only one observation. The V gene is TRBV28, the J gene TRBJ2-7; D tentatively fits TRBD1 or TRBD2 (5 bases each). Trimming cost V 3 bases and J 0 bases, with 27 bases left between them. Germline assignment: CDR1 MDHEN and CDR2 SYDVKM. There are 20 residues in the CDR3. The CDR3 reads CASSFDDETGTDLISYEQYF. As DNA, the CDR3 is TGTGCCAGCAGTTTCGACGACGAAACCGGGACCGACCTTATCTCCTACGAGCAGTACTTC.